Listed here are 2 T cell receptor beta chains from one sample, sequenced in a study of CD8+ T cells in alopecia areata. Treatment denoted: oral pan-JAK inhibitor, 5-10 mg twice daily. Sequencing relied on a cDNA template that was reverse transcribed from extracted RNA. The data were produced by immunoSEQ multiplex PCR, yet TCRdb's version contains in-frame clones alone and is incomplete. The sample has about 42,000 clones; around 71% are singletons. Sample: CD8+ T cells sorted from blood, taken at week 4, from a patient treated with tofacitinib. Receptors originate from a human donor with alopecia areata.

This chain links TRBV30 with TRBJ2-5; D might be TRBD1 (5 bases). CDR3 length: 15 residues. V lost 3 bases and J lost 2, with 16 bases in between. Per germline, CDR1 GTSNPN and CDR2 SVGIG (reference sequence). The CDR3 nucleotides read TGTGCCTGGAGGGACACCGAGGACCCTCAAGAGACCCAGTACTTC. It is translated as CAWRDTEDPQETQYF.

CDR3 DNA sequence: TGTGCCAGCAGTGAATACTTTTGGGAGGGGATGGAGACCCAGTACTTC. Translated: CASSEYFWEGMETQYF. The chain is built from TRBV2 and TRBJ2-5, with 7 bases identical to TRBD2. The CDR3 consists of 16 residues. Germline CDR1 SNHLY, CDR2 FYNNEI. Trimming at V came to 2 bases and at J to 5 bases, leaving 11 bases not matched to a gene.